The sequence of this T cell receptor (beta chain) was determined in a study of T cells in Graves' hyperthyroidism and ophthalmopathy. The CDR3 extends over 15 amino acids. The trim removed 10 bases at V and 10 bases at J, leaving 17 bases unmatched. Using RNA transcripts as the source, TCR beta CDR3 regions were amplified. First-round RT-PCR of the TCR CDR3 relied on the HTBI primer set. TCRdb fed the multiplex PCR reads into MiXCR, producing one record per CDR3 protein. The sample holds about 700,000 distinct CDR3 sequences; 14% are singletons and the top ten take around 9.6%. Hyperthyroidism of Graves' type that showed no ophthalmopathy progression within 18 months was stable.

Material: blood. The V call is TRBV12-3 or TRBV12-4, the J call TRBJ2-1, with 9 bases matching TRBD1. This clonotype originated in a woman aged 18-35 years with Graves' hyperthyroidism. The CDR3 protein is CATSVPGQGAWEQFF. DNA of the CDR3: TGTGCCACCTCAGTACCGGGACAGGGTGCTTGGGAGCAGTTCTTC.